A single sample gave rise to the 11 T cell receptor beta chains below, sequenced in a study of regulatory T cells in long-lasting Graves disease. Time point of the sample: newly diagnosed GD, antithyroid drugs for less than 3 months. Generation of the TCR library employed RNA extracted from PBMCs. Arm-PCR of CDR3 regions with iRepertoire HTBI primers generated TCR beta libraries. TCRdb re-called the multiplex PCR reads with MiXCR, one entry per CDR3 protein. Here the sample spans roughly 430,000 distinct CDR3 sequences, around 17% being singletons. These records were also assigned to another study, of T cells in Graves' hyperthyroidism and ophthalmopathy.

Here the sequenced sample was peripheral blood mononuclear cells (PBMCs), taken at new diagnosis, from a patient treated with antithyroid drugs. These receptors were taken from a woman aged 25 to 39 with Graves disease.

This clonotype was counted at least ten times. V and J are TRBV4-1 and TRBJ2-2, with 11 positions matching TRBD2. V gave up 2 bases and J gave up 1 base; unmatched junction bases: 9. CDR1 is MGHRA, CDR2 YSYEKL, per germline. The CDR3 length is 19 residues. The CDR3 reads CASSQMGLADSRNTGELFF. CDR3 in DNA: TGCGCCAGCAGCCAAATGGGACTAGCGGATTCAAGGAACACCGGGGAGCTGTTTTTT.

On this clonotype: The junction shows a germline mismatch at one end, possibly a read error. The gene calls are TRBV10-3 and TRBJ1-2, with D perhaps TRBD1 (5 bases). The length of the CDR3 is 15 residues. Germline CDR1 and CDR2: ENHRY and SYGVKD. CDR3 region: CAISESNRGGNGHTF. For the CDR3, the DNA is TGTGCCATCAGTGAGTCGAATCGCGGGGGAAATGGCCACACCTTC.

Worth noting for this clonotype: A much larger clone sits a single nucleotide away, making a read error possible. The V gene is TRBV28, the J gene TRBJ1-5; the D is unclear. The CDR3 contains 12 residues. The germline CDR1 and CDR2 sequences are MDHEN and SYDVKM. The CDR3: CASRGSDQPQRF. Here the CDR3 DNA reads TGTGCCAGCAGGGGCAGCGATCAGCCCCAGCGTTTT.

This clonotype was seen ten or more times. V gene TRBV2 combines with J gene TRBJ2-7; D unresolved. The CDR3 loop spans 11 amino acids. V was shortened by 3 bases and J by 12 bases, with 12 bases between the two germline ends. Germline loops: CDR1 SNHLY, CDR2 FYNNEI. CDR3 protein: CASSEKGVRYF. The CDR3 coding sequence is TGTGCCAGCAGTGAGAAAGGAGTCCGGTACTTC. Full variable domain (rest looked up from reference TRBV2 and TRBJ2-7): EPEVTQTPSHQVTQMGQEVILRCVPISNHLYFYWYRQILGQKVEFLVSFYNNEISEKSEIFDDQFSVERPDGSNFTLKIRSTKLEDSAMYFCASSEKGVRYFGPGTRLTVT.

This clonotype was counted ten times or more. The chain is built from TRBV28 and TRBJ2-7; D gene uncertain. From germline, CDR1 is MDHEN and CDR2 SYDVKM. Deletions cut 3 bases from V and 3 bases from J, with 9 bases between. This CDR3 spans 13 amino acids. Written as DNA, the CDR3 is TGTGCCAGCAGTTTGGGCAAGGACTACGAGCAGTACTTC. Translation gives CASSLGKDYEQYF.

The chain combines TRBV20-1 with TRBJ1-2; TRBD1 aligns across 11 bases. The CDR3 totals 15 residues. The germline V gene encodes CDR1 DFQATT and CDR2 SNEGSKA (reference sequence). With 6 bases clipped from V and 2 bases from J, the junction kept 8 bases outside the gene matches. The CDR3 DNA is TGCAGTGCCGCGGGACAGGGGGAAGTAAACTATGGCTACACCTTC. It is translated as CSAAGQGEVNYGYTF.

The chain is built from TRBV7-9 and TRBJ1-4; D might be TRBD1 (6 bases). Germline V CDR1 and CDR2: SEHNR, FQNEAQ (reference sequence). This CDR3 spans 14 amino acids. V gave up 5 bases and J gave up 5 bases, with 12 bases separating them. The CDR3 sequence is CASSPRGRNEKLFF. In DNA, the CDR3 is TGTGCCAGCAGCCCCAGGGGAAGGAATGAAAAACTGTTTTTT.

The chain couples TRBV5-1 to TRBJ1-2; possible D gene TRBD1, 6 bases. The germline gives CDR1 SGHRS, CDR2 YFSETQ. V shed 4 bases and J shed 4 bases, with 17 bases lying between them. CDR3 length: 15 amino acids. The CDR3 loop reads CASSDGTPISYGYTF. In DNA, the CDR3 is TGCGCCAGCAGCGACGGGACACCAATTTCCTATGGCTACACCTTC.

This clonotype was seen many times. This chain links TRBV30 with TRBJ2-7; 9 bases agree with TRBD2. V gave up 5 bases and J gave up 2 bases; unmatched junction bases: 7. The CDR3 extends over 14 amino acids. Germline V CDR1 and CDR2: GTSNPN, SVGIG (reference sequence). The CDR3 protein is CAWAGTSRTYEQYF. CDR3 in DNA: TGTGCCTGGGCCGGGACTAGCAGAACCTACGAGCAGTACTTC.

This clonotype was detected a few times. The genes are TRBV6-2 or TRBV6-3 and TRBJ1-4; TRBD1 is a possible D gene (5 bases). V gave up 6 bases and J gave up 3 bases, with 17 bases separating them. Germline CDR1 and CDR2: MNHEY and SVGEGT. This CDR3 contains 16 residues. The CDR3 sequence is CASSGYSRGSNEKLFF. CDR3 coding DNA: TGTGCCAGCAGCGGATACTCTAGGGGTTCTAATGAAAAACTGTTTTTT.

This clonotype has just a few counts. The chain combines TRBV27 with TRBJ2-3; 12 bases align to TRBD2. The CDR3 has 16 residues. CDR1 and CDR2 from the germline V gene are MNHEY and SMNVEV (reference sequence). J gave up 0 bases and V 6 bases, and 4 bases lay outside the gene matches. The DNA for the CDR3 is TGTGCCAGCAGACTAGCGGGAGGTCTTAGCACAGATACGCAGTATTTT. Translating gives CASRLAGGLSTDTQYF.